These T cell receptor beta chains were read from a single sample in a study of cytotoxic CD8 clonotypes in ibrutinib-treated CLL. Only in-frame clones appear in the TCRdb table, and some are missing; sequencing was by immunoSEQ multiplex PCR. This sample has some 150,000 clones; approximately 77% occur once, and the top ten carry approximately 28%. Sequenced material: PBMCs, taken after 12 months of ibrutinib treatment. These receptors were collected from a human donor with chronic lymphocytic leukemia. Both conserved end residues are part of each CDR3. Fields, in order: V gene, D gene, clone size, J gene, CDR3 protein, CDR3 DNA. The D gene is left open where the match is weak. Some rows mark clone size as missing; the rest say once, few, many or name a class of expanded clone.

>TRBV29-1|TRBD1|-|TRBJ2-3
CSVDRPGTGRADTQYF
TGCAGCGTTGACCGCCCCGGGACAGGTCGGGCAGATACGCAGTATTTT
>TRBV4-1|-|-|TRBJ1-2
CASSQGEASSGGYGYTF
TGCGCCAGCAGCCAAGGGGAAGCTAGTAGTGGTGGCTATGGCTACACCTTC
>TRBV5-4|-|-|TRBJ2-5
CASLGGEETQYF
TGTGCCTCTCTTGGGGGAGAAGAGACCCAGTACTTC
>TRBV27|-|-|TRBJ1-1
CASSLGAFF
TGTGCCAGCAGTTTAGGAGCTTTCTTT
>TRBV7-6|TRBD1|-|TRBJ2-7
CASSLGTGFDEQYF
TGTGCCAGCAGCTTAGGGACAGGGTTTGACGAGCAGTACTTC
>TRBV9|TRBD2|-|TRBJ2-3
CASSPSGLAGDTQYF
TGTGCCAGCAGCCCCTCGGGACTAGCGGGAGATACGCAGTATTTT
>TRBV7-8|-|-|TRBJ1-6
CASRSYNSPLHF
TGTGCCAGCCGCTCCTATAATTCACCCCTCCACTTT
>TRBV4-1|TRBD1|-|TRBJ1-5
CASSQERGLGNQPQHF
TGCGCCAGCAGCCAAGAAAGGGGGCTGGGCAATCAGCCCCAGCATTTT
>TRBV5-1|-|-|TRBJ1-5
CASSLVRRYSNQPQHF
TGCGCCAGCAGCTTGGTACGGCGTTATAGCAATCAGCCCCAGCATTTT
>TRBV28|-|-|TRBJ1-2
CASSFGAGGVGQANYGYTF
TGTGCCAGCAGTTTCGGGGCAGGCGGAGTAGGTCAAGCTAACTATGGCTACACCTTC
>TRBV12-5|-|-|TRBJ1-4
CASGLTAQNEKLFF
TGTGCTAGTGGCTTGACAGCCCAGAATGAAAAACTGTTTTTT
>TRBV4-3|TRBD2|once|TRBJ2-1
CASSQVASGNYEQFF
TGCGCCAGCAGCCAAGTGGCTAGCGGGAACTATGAGCAGTTCTTC
>TRBV7-3|-|-|TRBJ2-3
CASSSLTEGPRTDTQYF
TGTGCCAGCAGCTCATTAACAGAGGGGCCACGCACAGATACGCAGTATTTT
>TRBV6-4|-|-|TRBJ1-3
CASSDGGSGNTIYF
TGTGCCAGCAGTGACGGGGGCTCTGGAAACACCATATATTTT
>TRBV4-1|-|-|TRBJ1-5
CASSRSRGNQPQHF
TGCGCCAGCAGCCGATCTCGCGGCAATCAGCCCCAGCATTTT
>TRBV7-2|-|-|TRBJ2-2
CASSWRGSDTGELFF
TGTGCCAGCAGCTGGAGAGGGTCGGACACCGGGGAGCTGTTTTTT
>TRBV7-9|-|-|TRBJ2-2
CASNEAQAGELFF
TGTGCCAGCAATGAGGCGCAGGCCGGGGAGCTGTTTTTT
>TRBV7-9|-|-|TRBJ1-4
CASSLQQGYNEKLFF
TGTGCCAGCAGCCTGCAACAGGGCTATAATGAAAAACTGTTTTTT
>TRBV20-1|-|few|TRBJ2-5
CSAQGETQYF
TGCAGTGCTCAAGGGGAGACCCAGTACTTC
>TRBV4-2|-|-|TRBJ2-2
CASSQVGTPNTGELFF
TGTGCCAGCAGCCAAGTGGGGACCCCAAACACCGGGGAGCTGTTTTTT
>TRBV28|TRBD1|-|TRBJ1-4
CASSSGGATNEKLFF
TGTGCCAGCAGTTCAGGGGGTGCAACTAATGAAAAACTGTTTTTT
>TRBV2|-|-|TRBJ2-1
CASRREPLSYNEQFF
TGTGCCAGCAGGCGGGAACCCCTATCCTACAATGAGCAGTTCTTC
>TRBV9|TRBD1|-|TRBJ1-6
CASSVEGQYNSPLHF
TGTGCCAGCAGCGTAGAGGGACAGTATAATTCACCCCTCCACTTT
>TRBV28|-|-|TRBJ1-1
CASTDGGQRTEAFF
TGTGCCAGCACAGACGGAGGCCAGAGAACTGAAGCTTTCTTT
>TRBV7-9|TRBD2|-|TRBJ2-4
CASSLAGGRNIQYF
TGTGCCAGCAGCTTAGCGGGAGGGAGGAACATTCAGTACTTC
>TRBV4-1|-|-|TRBJ1-1
CASSQEFPLGTEAFF
TGCGCCAGCAGCCAAGAATTTCCCCTGGGGACTGAAGCTTTCTTT
>TRBV6-5|-|-|TRBJ1-5
CTSSRDRWGNQPQHF
TGTACCAGCAGTCGGGACCGCTGGGGCAATCAGCCCCAGCATTTT
>TRBV11-2|-|-|TRBJ1-2
CASSPEQQGYYGYTF
TGTGCCAGCAGCCCCGAACAACAGGGATACTATGGCTACACCTTC
>TRBV10-3|-|-|TRBJ2-3
CAISPGPGMDTQYF
TGTGCCATCAGTCCAGGACCAGGGATGGATACGCAGTATTTT
>TRBV5-1|TRBD1|-|TRBJ1-5
CASSLWTGTEQPQHF
TGCGCCAGCAGCTTATGGACAGGGACGGAGCAGCCCCAGCATTTT
>TRBV7-2|TRBD2|-|TRBJ2-7
CASSYQPGLTYEQYF
TGTGCCAGCAGTTACCAACCGGGACTAACCTACGAGCAGTACTTC
>TRBV28|-|-|TRBJ2-1
CASSPDYNEQFF
TGTGCCAGCAGCCCAGACTACAATGAGCAGTTCTTC
>TRBV5-1|-|-|TRBJ1-1
CASSLTGYTEAFF
TGCGCCAGCAGCTTAACTGGCTACACTGAAGCTTTCTTT
>TRBV27|-|few|TRBJ1-4
CASSSMTGVRNEKLFF
TGTGCCAGCAGTTCAATGACAGGAGTGCGAAATGAAAAACTGTTTTTT
>TRBV9|TRBD2|-|TRBJ2-1
CASSSTSGSYHEQFF
TGTGCCAGCAGCTCGACTAGCGGGAGTTATCATGAGCAGTTCTTC
>TRBV27|-|once|TRBJ2-3
CASSIAGVGTNTQYF
TGTGCCAGCAGTATAGCCGGGGTGGGAACCAATACGCAGTATTTT
>TRBV7-8|-|-|TRBJ2-5
CASSPGQSETQYF
TGTGCCAGCAGCCCTGGACAGTCAGAGACCCAGTACTTC
>TRBV27|-|-|TRBJ2-5
CASSLSAGVEETQYF
TGTGCCAGCAGTTTATCTGCAGGGGTGGAGGAGACCCAGTACTTC
>TRBV5-8|-|-|TRBJ2-5
CASSPTPADYQETQYF
TGTGCCAGCAGCCCCACCCCCGCAGATTACCAAGAGACCCAGTACTTC
>TRBV5-1|-|-|TRBJ2-7
CASSSGQMGTYEQYF
TGCGCCAGCAGCTCCGGACAGATGGGGACCTACGAGCAGTACTTC
>TRBV5-6|TRBD2|-|TRBJ2-6
CASSLWLAGAGANVLTF
TGTGCCAGCAGCTTGTGGCTAGCGGGAGCCGGGGCCAACGTCCTGACTTTC
>TRBV7-9|TRBD1|-|TRBJ1-6
CASRDRDSPLHF
TGTGCCAGCCGGGACAGAGATTCACCCCTCCACTTT
>TRBV5-1|TRBD2|once|TRBJ2-1
CASTGTSGYNEQFF
TGCGCCAGCACCGGGACTAGCGGTTACAATGAGCAGTTCTTC
>TRBV25-1|TRBD1|-|TRBJ1-2
CASSEYFLDRETLGYTF
TGTGCCAGCAGTGAATATTTCTTGGACAGGGAAACATTGGGCTACACCTTC
>TRBV12-5|-|-|TRBJ1-5
CASGSYRDPGGNQPQHF
TGTGCTAGTGGTTCTTACCGGGACCCCGGGGGCAATCAGCCCCAGCATTTT
>TRBV27|TRBD2|-|TRBJ2-3
CASSLRAGFTDTQYF
TGTGCCAGCAGTTTAAGAGCGGGGTTCACAGATACGCAGTATTTT
>TRBV13|-|-|TRBJ1-6
CASSPGQKFSPLHF
TGTGCCAGCAGTCCAGGACAGAAGTTTTCACCCCTCCACTTT
>TRBV7-8|-|-|TRBJ1-1
CASSRDVNTEAFF
TGTGCCAGCAGCCGGGACGTGAACACTGAAGCTTTCTTT
>TRBV27|-|-|TRBJ2-5
CASRDIMETQYF
TGTGCCAGCCGGGACATCATGGAGACCCAGTACTTC
>TRBV5-4|TRBD1|-|TRBJ2-7
CASSLGGQGRSKQYF
TGTGCCAGCAGCTTGGGGGGACAGGGTAGATCGAAGCAGTACTTC
>TRBV7-9|-|-|TRBJ2-3
CASSPSLPGPILDTQYF
TGTGCCAGCAGCCCCTCCCTACCGGGACCCATCCTTGATACGCAGTATTTT
>TRBV19|-|-|TRBJ1-1
CASSINSEAFF
TGTGCCAGTAGTATTAACTCTGAAGCTTTCTTT
>TRBV7-8|-|-|TRBJ1-6
CASSLNLAGRYDGPLHF
TGTGCCAGCAGCTTAAATCTAGCCGGGCGTTACGATGGACCCCTCCACTTT
>TRBV30|-|few|TRBJ2-5
CAWSVQAEETQYF
TGTGCCTGGAGTGTACAGGCAGAAGAGACCCAGTACTTC
>TRBV9|TRBD2|-|TRBJ2-3
CASSGSGRGDTDTQYF
TGTGCCAGCAGCGGTAGCGGGAGGGGGGACACAGATACGCAGTATTTT
>TRBV2|TRBD2|-|TRBJ2-3
CASRLAGETQYF
TGTGCCAGCAGACTAGCGGGGGAAACGCAGTATTTT
>TRBV7-2|-|-|TRBJ2-7
CASSLVRQGRNEQYF
TGTGCCAGCAGCTTAGTTCGTCAGGGAAGGAACGAGCAGTACTTC